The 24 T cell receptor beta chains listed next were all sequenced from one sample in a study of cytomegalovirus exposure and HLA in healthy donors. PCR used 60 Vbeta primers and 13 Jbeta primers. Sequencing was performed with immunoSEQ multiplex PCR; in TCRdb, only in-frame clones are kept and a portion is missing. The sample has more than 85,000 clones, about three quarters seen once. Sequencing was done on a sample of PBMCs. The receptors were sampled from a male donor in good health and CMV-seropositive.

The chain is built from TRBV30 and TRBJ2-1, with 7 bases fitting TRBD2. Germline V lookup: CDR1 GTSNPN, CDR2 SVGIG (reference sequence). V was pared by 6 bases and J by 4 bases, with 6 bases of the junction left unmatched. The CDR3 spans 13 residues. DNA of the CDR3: TGTGCCTGCCTTGTGGGGGGGTACAATGAGCAGTTCTTC. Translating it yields CACLVGGYNEQFF.

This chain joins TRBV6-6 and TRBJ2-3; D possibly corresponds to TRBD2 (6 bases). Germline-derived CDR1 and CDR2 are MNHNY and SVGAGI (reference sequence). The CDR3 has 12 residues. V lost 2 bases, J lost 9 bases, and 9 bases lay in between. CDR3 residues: CASSYPRGTQYF. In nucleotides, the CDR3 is TGTGCCAGCAGTTACCCCCGGGGGACGCAGTATTTT.

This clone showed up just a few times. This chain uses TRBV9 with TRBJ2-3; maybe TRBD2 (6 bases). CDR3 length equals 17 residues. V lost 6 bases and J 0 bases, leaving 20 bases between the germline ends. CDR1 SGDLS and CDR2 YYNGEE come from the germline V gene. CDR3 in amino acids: CASTDRNGGISTDTQYF. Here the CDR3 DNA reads TGTGCCAGCACCGACAGAAACGGGGGTATTAGCACAGATACGCAGTATTTT.

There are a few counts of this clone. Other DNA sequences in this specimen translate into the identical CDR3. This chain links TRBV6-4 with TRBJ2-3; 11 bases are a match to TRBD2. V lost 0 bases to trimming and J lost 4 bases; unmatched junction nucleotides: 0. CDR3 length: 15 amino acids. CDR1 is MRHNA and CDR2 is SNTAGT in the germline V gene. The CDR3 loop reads CASSDSSGGADTQYF. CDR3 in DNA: TGTGCCAGCAGTGACTCTAGCGGGGGGGCAGATACGCAGTATTTT.

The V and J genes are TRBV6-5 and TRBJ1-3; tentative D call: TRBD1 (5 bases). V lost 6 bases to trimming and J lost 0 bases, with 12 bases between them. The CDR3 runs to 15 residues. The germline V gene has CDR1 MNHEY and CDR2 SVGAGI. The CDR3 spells CASSPNQGSGNTIYF. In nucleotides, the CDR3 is TGTGCCAGCAGCCCCAACCAGGGCTCTGGAAACACCATATATTTT.

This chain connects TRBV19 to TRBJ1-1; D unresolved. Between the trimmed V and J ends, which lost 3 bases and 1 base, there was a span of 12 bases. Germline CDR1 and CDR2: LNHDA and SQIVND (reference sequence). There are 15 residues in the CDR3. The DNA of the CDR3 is TGTGCCAGTAGTATCGCCCCCGGGAGGAACACTGAAGCTTTCTTT. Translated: CASSIAPGRNTEAFF.

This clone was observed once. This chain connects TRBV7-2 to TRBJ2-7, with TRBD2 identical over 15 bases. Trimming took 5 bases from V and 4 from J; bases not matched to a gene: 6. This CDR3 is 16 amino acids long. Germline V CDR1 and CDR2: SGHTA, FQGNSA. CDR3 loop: CASSLRTSGGGYEQYF. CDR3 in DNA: TGTGCCAGCAGCCTCCGGACTAGCGGGGGGGGATACGAGCAGTACTTC.

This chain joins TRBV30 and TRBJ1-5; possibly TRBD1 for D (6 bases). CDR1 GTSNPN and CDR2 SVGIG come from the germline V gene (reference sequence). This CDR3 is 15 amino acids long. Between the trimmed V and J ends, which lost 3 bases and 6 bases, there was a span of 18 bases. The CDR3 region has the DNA TGTGCCTGGAGAGGTCGCAGGGGCGTAGGTCAGCCCCAGCATTTT. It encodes CAWRGRRGVGQPQHF.

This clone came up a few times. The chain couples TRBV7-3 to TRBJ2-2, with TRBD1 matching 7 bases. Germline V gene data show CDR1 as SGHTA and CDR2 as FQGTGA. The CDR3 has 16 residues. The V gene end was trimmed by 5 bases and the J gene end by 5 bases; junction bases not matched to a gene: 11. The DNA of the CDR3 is TGTGCCAGCAGCCCCCAGGTAAGGGGGCGGACCGGGGAGCTGTTTTTT. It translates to CASSPQVRGRTGELFF. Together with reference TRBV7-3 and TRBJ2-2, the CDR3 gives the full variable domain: GAGVSQTPSNKVTEKGKYVELRCDPISGHTALYWYRQSLGQGPEFLIYFQGTGAADDSGLPNDRFFAVRPEGSVSTLKIQRTERGDSAVYLCASSPQVRGRTGELFFGEGSRLTVL.

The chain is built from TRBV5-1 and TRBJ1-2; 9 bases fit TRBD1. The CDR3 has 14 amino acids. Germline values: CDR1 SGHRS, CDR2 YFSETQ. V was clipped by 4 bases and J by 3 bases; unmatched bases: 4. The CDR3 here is CASSQTGGDYGYTF. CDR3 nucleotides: TGCGCCAGCAGCCAAACAGGGGGCGACTATGGCTACACCTTC.

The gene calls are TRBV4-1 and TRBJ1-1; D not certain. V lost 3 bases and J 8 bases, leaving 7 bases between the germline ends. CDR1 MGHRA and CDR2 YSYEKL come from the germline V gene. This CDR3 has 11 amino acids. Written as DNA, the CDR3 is TGCGCCAGCAGCCAGGGAGAAGAAGCTTTCTTT. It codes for CASSQGEEAFF.

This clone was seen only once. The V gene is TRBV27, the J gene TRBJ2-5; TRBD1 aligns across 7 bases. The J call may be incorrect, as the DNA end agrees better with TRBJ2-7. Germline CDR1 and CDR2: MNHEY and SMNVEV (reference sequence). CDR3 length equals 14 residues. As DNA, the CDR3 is TGTGCCAGCAGTGACGACAGGGTCGCCTACGAGCAGTACTTC. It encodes CASSDDRVAYEQYF.

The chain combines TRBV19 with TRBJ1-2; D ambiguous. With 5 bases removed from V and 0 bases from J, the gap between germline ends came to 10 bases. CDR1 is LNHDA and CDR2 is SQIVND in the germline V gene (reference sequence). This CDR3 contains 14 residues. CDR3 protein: CASSLAPANYGYTF. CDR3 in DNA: TGTGCCAGTAGTTTGGCACCAGCTAACTATGGCTACACCTTC.

The CDR3 here is CASSLVAGPGNTIYF. CDR3 bases: TGCGCCAGCAGCTTGGTAGCGGGCCCTGGAAACACCATATATTTT. This rearrangement joins TRBV5-1 to TRBJ1-3; the D is unclear. The ends were cut back, 0 bases at V and 2 bases at J, with 9 bases in the middle. CDR3 length: 15 amino acids. Germline V lookup: CDR1 SGHRS, CDR2 YFSETQ.

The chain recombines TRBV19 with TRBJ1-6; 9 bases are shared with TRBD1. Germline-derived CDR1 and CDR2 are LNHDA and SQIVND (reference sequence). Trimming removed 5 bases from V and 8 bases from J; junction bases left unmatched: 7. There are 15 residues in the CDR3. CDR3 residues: CASSSGTGRHSPLHF. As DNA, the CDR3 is TGTGCCAGTAGTTCCGGGACAGGGAGGCATTCACCCCTCCACTTT.

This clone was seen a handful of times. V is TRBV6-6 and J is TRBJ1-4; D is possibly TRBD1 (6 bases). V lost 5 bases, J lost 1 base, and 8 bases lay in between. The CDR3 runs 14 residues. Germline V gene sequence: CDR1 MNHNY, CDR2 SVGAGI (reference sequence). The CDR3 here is CASSPDRTNEKLFF. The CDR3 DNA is TGTGCCAGCAGTCCGGACAGAACTAATGAAAAACTGTTTTTT.

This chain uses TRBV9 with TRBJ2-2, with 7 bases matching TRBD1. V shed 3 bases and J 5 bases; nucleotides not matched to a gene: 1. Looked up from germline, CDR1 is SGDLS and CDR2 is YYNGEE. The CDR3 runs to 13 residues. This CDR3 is CASSEGQTGELFF. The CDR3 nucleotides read TGTGCCAGCAGCGAGGGACAGACCGGGGAGCTGTTTTTT.

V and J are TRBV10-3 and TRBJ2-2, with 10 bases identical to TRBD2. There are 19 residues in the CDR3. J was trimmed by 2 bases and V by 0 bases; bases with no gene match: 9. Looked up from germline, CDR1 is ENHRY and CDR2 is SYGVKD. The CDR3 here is CAISESAGWTSGNTGELFF. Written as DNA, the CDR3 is TGTGCCATCAGTGAGTCGGCGGGATGGACTAGCGGAAACACCGGGGAGCTGTTTTTT.

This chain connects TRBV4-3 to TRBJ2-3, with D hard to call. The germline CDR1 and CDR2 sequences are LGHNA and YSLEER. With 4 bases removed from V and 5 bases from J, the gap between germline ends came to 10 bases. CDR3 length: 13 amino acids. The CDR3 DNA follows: TGCGCCAGCAGCCCGCAAGCGAGAGATACGCAGTATTTT. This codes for CASSPQARDTQYF.

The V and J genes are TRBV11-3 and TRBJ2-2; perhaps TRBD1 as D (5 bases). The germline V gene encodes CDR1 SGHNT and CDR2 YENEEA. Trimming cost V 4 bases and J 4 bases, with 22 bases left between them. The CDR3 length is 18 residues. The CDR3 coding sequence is TGTGCCAGCAGCTCAGCCATCTTGGGCAGGGATGGCACCGGGGAGCTGTTTTTT. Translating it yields CASSSAILGRDGTGELFF. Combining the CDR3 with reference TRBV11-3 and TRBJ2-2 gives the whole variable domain EAGVVQSPRYKIIEKKQPVAFWCNPISGHNTLYWYLQNLGQGPELLIRYENEEAVDDSQLPKDRFSAERLKGVDSTLKIQPAELGDSAVYLCASSSAILGRDGTGELFFGEGSRLTVL.

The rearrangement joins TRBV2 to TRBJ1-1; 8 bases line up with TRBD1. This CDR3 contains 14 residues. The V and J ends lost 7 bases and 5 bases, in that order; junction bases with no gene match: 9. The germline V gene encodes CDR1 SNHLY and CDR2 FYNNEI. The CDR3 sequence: CASKRQGWETEAFF. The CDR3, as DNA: TGTGCCAGCAAAAGACAGGGGTGGGAAACTGAAGCTTTCTTT.

The CDR3 region is CASTRDSEQFF. The CDR3 coding sequence is TGTGCCAGCACTCGGGACTCCGAGCAGTTCTTC. This chain uses TRBV6-5 with TRBJ2-1, with a possible D match to TRBD2 (6 bases). Germline V gene lookup returns CDR1 MNHEY and CDR2 SVGAGI. V gave up 7 bases and J gave up 10 bases, with 11 bases separating them. The CDR3 consists of 11 residues.

The CDR3 DNA reads TGTGCCAGCGGACTCAATGGCAACAGGGTTACAGATACGCAGTATTTT. This translates into CASGLNGNRVTDTQYF. The J gene is TRBJ2-3, the V gene TRBV5-6; maybe TRBD1 (6 bases). This CDR3 has 16 residues. Germline CDR1 SGHDT, CDR2 YYEEEE. V lost 7 bases, J lost 3 bases, and 21 bases lay in between.

The CDR3 nucleotides are TGTGCCAGTCGAAACCCTGGGAGCGAACACGAGCAGTACTTC. Protein sequence: CASRNPGSEHEQYF. The rearrangement joins TRBV25-1 to TRBJ2-7, with D maybe TRBD2 (5 bases). Germline V gene lookup returns CDR1 MGHDK and CDR2 SYGVNS. This CDR3 has 14 amino acids. Trimming pared 9 bases from V and 5 bases from J, leaving 20 bases between.